This T cell receptor beta chain comes out of a study of blood T cell repertoires in COVID-19. Study in general: Acute and convalescent COVID-19 specimens originated in the United States, Italy and Spain.

Authors' data handling: For nucleated cells, counts were estimated from reference gene primer amplification. Sequencing used immunoSEQ multiplex PCR; TCRdb keeps in-frame clones, though not all of them. Clonal size and the V and J genes are those of that table, whereas D and trimming came from the DNA. Among 14,000 or so clones listed, 75% to 90% were seen once. The CDR3 spans 14 residues. Germline CDR1 is LNHNV and CDR2 is YYDKDF (reference sequence). Trimming took off 6 bases at V and 5 bases at J, with 15 bases between the two ends. The rearrangement uses TRBV15 and TRBJ2-3; TRBD2 might be the D (6 bases). The sequence was collected from a human donor in a cohort sampled during active COVID-19. Sequencing was carried out using peripheral blood. CDR3: CATRPEGPLDTQYF. CDR3 sequence (DNA): TGTGCCACCAGACCGGAGGGCCCTCTAGATACGCAGTATTTT.